The source of this TCR beta chain is a study of multiple sclerosis patients with progressive multifocal leukoencephalopathy. This CDR3 has 13 residues. Germline lookup yields CDR1 SSHAT and CDR2 FNYEAQ (reference sequence). Time point denoted: time of PML onset. Between roughly 16 and 56 months of natalizumab therapy passed before PML developed in these natalizumab-treated patients. Study outcomes and limitations: Whether JC virus or general immunocompromise explains the findings remained unclear. Before and during natalizumab, the clones expanded at PML already existed.

About this clone: What it binds is unknown.

This was a survey-level run. TCRdb's copy holds only in-frame clones and misses some; the assay was immunoSEQ multiplex PCR. Here the sample spans more than 30,000 clones, around 90% being singletons. This sample comprised PBMCs, obtained from a patient treated with natalizumab. The sequence derives from a woman aged 40-49 years with progressive multifocal leukoencephalopathy. The chain couples TRBV7-7 to TRBJ2-5, with D perhaps TRBD1 or TRBD2 (7 bases each). The end of the DNA is better explained by TRBJ2-7, so the J call may be wrong. CDR3 nucleotide sequence: TGTGCCAGCAGCCCCCAGGGGGGGTACGAGCAGTACTTC. Encoded protein: CASSPQGGYEQYF.